The 4 T cell receptor beta chains below all came from one sample that was sequenced in a study of cytomegalovirus exposure and HLA in healthy donors. The method was immunoSEQ multiplex PCR; TCRdb's version includes in-frame clones alone and lacks a portion of them. The repertoire holds 150,000 to 200,000 clones, 84% seen once, with roughly 2.8% in the top ten. Sequencing was performed on PBMCs. These TCRs come from a woman under 30 in good health and CMV-seropositive.

The chain uses TRBV6-6 and TRBJ2-7; D is perhaps TRBD2 (5 bases). V lost 4 bases, J lost 5 bases, and 21 bases lay in between. The length of the CDR3 is 16 residues. Germline CDR1 and CDR2: MNHNY and SVGAGI (reference sequence). The DNA of the CDR3 is TGTGCCAGCAGTTTCCCCAGAGGGAACTCTGGAGACGAGCAGTACTTC. Residues: CASSFPRGNSGDEQYF.

The chain recombines TRBV18 with TRBJ2-7, with TRBD2 matching 10 bases. This CDR3 region has 15 residues. The germline CDR1 and CDR2 sequences are KGHSH and LQKENI. V dropped 5 bases and J dropped 3; count of bases not matched to a gene: 7. CDR3 sequence: CASSTSSGGNYEQYF. In DNA form, the CDR3 reads TGTGCCAGCTCAACCTCTAGCGGGGGAAACTACGAGCAGTACTTC.

In its sample, this clone was seen a few times. The V call is TRBV7-9, the J call TRBJ1-1; D is possibly TRBD1 (6 bases). From germline, CDR1 is SEHNR and CDR2 FQNEAQ (reference sequence). The CDR3 covers 14 residues. Trimming took 5 bases from V and 0 from J, leaving 10 bases between them. The DNA for the CDR3 is TGTGCCAGCAGCCACAGGGAAGTGAACACTGAAGCTTTCTTT. Its protein is CASSHREVNTEAFF.

Here the CDR3 reads CASSTQGDNSYEQYF. CDR3 bases: TGTGCCAGCAGTACACAGGGTGACAACTCCTACGAGCAGTACTTC. The V and J genes are TRBV6-1 and TRBJ2-7, with a tentative D call TRBD1 (6 bases). Per the germline V gene, CDR1 is MNHNS and CDR2 is SASEGT. Trimming cost V 5 bases and J 0 bases, with 14 bases left between them. CDR3 length: 15 residues.